A selection of T cell receptor beta chains follows, all from one sample in a study of spatial heterogeneity in lung cancer. Each CDR3 protein is one row after TCRdb ran MiXCR on the 5' RACE reads. The sample holds around 110,000 distinct CDR3 sequences; more than 10% are singletons and the top ten take roughly 17%. The sample consisted of PBMCs, taken at follow-up. These TCRs come from a male donor with early-stage non-small cell lung cancer. The CDR3 runs from the conserved cysteine through the conserved F or W. A D gene is named only where the DNA matches it firmly.

V gene	J gene	D gene	CDR3 protein
TRBV9	TRBJ2-2	TRBD1	CASSVRTGEDTGELFF
TRBV2	TRBJ2-5	.	CASSVGNGPQETQYF
TRBV3-1	TRBJ2-5	TRBD2	CASSPGTSGTQYF
TRBV12-3/TRBV12-4	TRBJ1-1	.	CASRPTTEAFF
TRBV12-3/TRBV12-4	TRBJ1-2	TRBD1	CASSPDRERGYTF
TRBV7-9	TRBJ2-3	TRBD2	CASSITSGGSDTQYF
TRBV7-9	TRBJ2-5	.	CASRRALAEETQYF
TRBV30	TRBJ2-7	TRBD1	CAWSIGTGAYEQYF
TRBV29-1	TRBJ2-5	TRBD1	CSVPGDSQETQYF
TRBV29-1	TRBJ1-1	TRBD1	CSGRQGKTEAFF
TRBV30	TRBJ1-2	.	CAWGTRYYGYTF
TRBV4-3	TRBJ2-7	.	CASSQYRGDSEQYF
TRBV6-5	TRBJ1-5	TRBD1	CASSQTGVLNSNQPQHF
TRBV7-8	TRBJ2-4	TRBD1	CASSLSRDSVSAKNIQYF
TRBV11-2	TRBJ1-2	.	CASSTLRGRTSGYTF
TRBV28	TRBJ2-5	.	CASSLWGAETQYF
TRBV7-2	TRBJ2-3	TRBD2	CASSLGGGAYDTQYF
TRBV7-2	TRBJ1-6	.	CASSSFPPLHF
TRBV7-8	TRBJ1-5	TRBD1	CASSRGQASSGQPQHF
TRBV5-1	TRBJ2-1	TRBD2	CASSRGAGGPYDEQFF
TRBV28	TRBJ1-2	TRBD1	CASPGTGDLNYGYTF
TRBV5-1	TRBJ2-3	.	CASSLQGMASDTQYF
TRBV5-4	TRBJ1-1	.	CASSPSPTSNTEAFF
TRBV3-1	TRBJ1-1	.	CASRQIMNTEAFF
TRBV5-8	TRBJ1-5	TRBD1	CASSLGQGDNQPQHF
TRBV6-5	TRBJ2-3	TRBD2	CASSYRSHGLAGRTDTQYF
TRBV6-2/TRBV6-3	TRBJ2-3	TRBD2	CASWTSGVTDTQYF
TRBV12-3/TRBV12-4	TRBJ2-7	.	CASSPGAYEQYF
TRBV6-2/TRBV6-3	TRBJ1-1	.	CASSYSVGGLNTEAFF
TRBV5-1	TRBJ1-6	.	CASSLYAQKDSPLHF
TRBV7-8	TRBJ1-1	.	CASVRQSMNTEAFF
TRBV12-3/TRBV12-4	TRBJ1-2	.	CASSPGVGRDGYTF
TRBV2	TRBJ2-2	.	CASKVAGNTGELFF
TRBV12-3/TRBV12-4	TRBJ1-1	.	CASSARQDTEAFF
TRBV7-8	TRBJ1-5	TRBD1	CASSPPLRQGLNQPQHF
TRBV7-9	TRBJ2-5	.	CASSPRGRGVETQYF
TRBV7-9	TRBJ2-7	TRBD2	CASSVTGTKGLKVVF
TRBV5-1	TRBJ1-2	TRBD1	CASSLALLGGQGNYGYTF
TRBV6-5	TRBJ2-5	TRBD1	CASSYGQGVSGKTQYF
TRBV5-5	TRBJ2-7	.	CASSLLWGGLYEQYF
TRBV5-1	TRBJ2-5	TRBD2	CASSLSLAGGQETQYF
TRBV21-1	TRBJ2-7	.	CASSKEAVSGEQYF
TRBV7-9	TRBJ1-4	.	CASSLFGGPNGEKLFF
TRBV5-5	TRBJ2-7	.	CASSLPGTGIEQYF
TRBV6-6	TRBJ2-5	TRBD1	CASSYWDSQETQYF
TRBV7-2	TRBJ2-5	.	CASSLELAQTQYF
TRBV12-3/TRBV12-4	TRBJ2-3	.	CASKGSGERTDTQYF